Each of the 17 T cell receptor beta chains below was sequenced from the same sample in a study of blood T cells in healthy people across ages. The authors ran a second PCR of roughly 7 to 11 cycles using a sample-barcoded 5' primer and a J-beta primer mix. One entry per CDR3 protein, called by TCRdb with MiXCR from the 5' RACE reads. The sample has about 640,000 distinct CDR3 sequences; around 54% are singletons. Sequencing was carried out using blood. The receptors derive from a man in his 60s in good health.

The V gene is TRBV2, the J gene TRBJ1-4; TRBD1 agrees at 7 bases. CDR3 length equals 14 residues. Germline values: CDR1 SNHLY, CDR2 FYNNEI. With V trimmed by 4 bases and J by 11 bases, 10 bases remained unmatched. The CDR3 loop reads CASSASRTGYKLFF. The CDR3 bases are TGTGCCAGCAGTGCCTCAAGGACAGGATATAAACTGTTTTTT.

The chain uses TRBV15 and TRBJ1-5; 8 bases line up with TRBD1. After removal of 5 bases from V and 0 bases from J, the junction contained 6 bases not matched to a gene. Per germline, CDR1 LNHNV and CDR2 YYDKDF (reference sequence). The CDR3 totals 16 residues. CDR3 amino acids: CATSETGVGSNQPQHF. CDR3 coding DNA: TGTGCCACCAGCGAGACAGGGGTGGGTAGCAATCAGCCCCAGCATTTT.

The CDR3 coding sequence is TGCGCCAGCAGCGCGGGACGGCTGAACACTGAAGCTTTCTTT. Translated: CASSAGRLNTEAFF. The rearrangement uses TRBV5-1 and TRBJ1-1; TRBD1 might be the D (5 bases). V lost 4 bases and J lost 0, with 10 bases in between. CDR3 length: 14 residues. CDR1 SGHRS and CDR2 YFSETQ come from the germline V gene.

Points on this clonotype: The junction does not match germline at one end; this may be a read error. The chain combines TRBV28 with TRBJ2-1; weak D call: TRBD2 (7 bases). The CDR3 spans 16 residues. CDR1 and CDR2 from the germline V gene are MDHEN and SYDVKM. The CDR3 region is CASSFGAGDTGNGQFF. DNA of the CDR3: TGTGCCAGCAGTTTTGGGGCGGGGGACACCGGCAATGGGCAGTTCTTC.

This clonotype showed up just a few times. This may stem from a read error, because a much larger clone lies one nucleotide away. The chain employs TRBV7-2 and TRBJ2-3, with 9 bases fitting TRBD2. Germline CDR1 is SGHTA and CDR2 is FQGNSA. The CDR3 consists of 14 residues. J gave up 4 bases and V 6 bases, and 5 bases lay outside the gene matches. The DNA for the CDR3 is TGTGCCAGCAGACCGGGACTAGCAGCAGATACGCAGTATTTT. Its protein is CASRPGLAADTQYF.

This clonotype was seen once. The DNA of the CDR3 is TGTGCCAGCAGTCCCAGGCTACCTCCTATACAGGGGAGAGAGACCCAGTACTTC. This codes for CASSPRLPPIQGRETQYF. V is TRBV6-1 and J is TRBJ2-5; 7 bases fit TRBD1. CDR1 is MNHNS, CDR2 SASEGT, per germline. CDR3 length: 18 amino acids. V gave up 5 bases and J gave up 4 bases; unmatched junction bases: 19.

This clonotype was recorded a few times. This chain uses TRBV18 with TRBJ2-7; 9 bases are a match to TRBD1. Germline V gene data show CDR1 as KGHSH and CDR2 as LQKENI. The CDR3 consists of 13 residues. J lost 2 bases, V lost 6 bases, and 2 bases had no gene match. The CDR3 reads CASSGDRAYEQYF. CDR3 nucleotides: TGTGCCAGCTCGGGGGACAGGGCCTACGAGCAGTACTTC.

The J gene is TRBJ2-7, the V gene TRBV9; 9 bases match TRBD2. CDR3 length equals 15 residues. CDR1 is SGDLS and CDR2 is YYNGEE in the germline V gene. The V and J ends lost 4 bases and 2 bases, in that order; junction bases with no gene match: 7. CDR3 protein: CASSPGTSRTYEQYF. The CDR3 DNA follows: TGTGCCAGCAGCCCCGGGACTAGCAGGACCTACGAGCAGTACTTC.

As regards this clonotype: A read error may explain this, as a much larger clone is one base away. The V and J genes are TRBV9 and TRBJ2-4; a weak D match, TRBD1 (6 bases). Germline CDR1 and CDR2: SGDLS and YYNGEE. The CDR3 has 16 amino acids. The chain's CDR3 is CVSSVLRGSVKNIQYF. The CDR3 DNA reads TGTGTCAGCAGCGTCCTCAGGGGTAGCGTCAAAAACATTCAGTACTTC.

There are a few counts of this clonotype. The chain recombines TRBV29-1 with TRBJ2-1; 8 bases map to TRBD1. J lost 8 bases, V lost 2 bases, and 14 bases had no gene match. The CDR3 contains 16 residues. Germline values: CDR1 SQVTM, CDR2 ANQGSEA. Written as DNA, the CDR3 is TGCAGCGTTGAACTACCCCAGGGGGCAACTGGCGATGAGCAGTTCTTC. This gives the protein CSVELPQGATGDEQFF.

The chain combines TRBV10-3 with TRBJ2-1; TRBD2 matches 15 bases. In germline, CDR1 is ENHRY, CDR2 SYGVKD. The CDR3 sequence is 16 residues long. V gave up 10 bases and J gave up 9 bases; unmatched junction bases: 13. CDR3 in amino acids: CATAPWTSGGAGEQFF. CDR3 nucleotide sequence: TGTGCCACCGCCCCATGGACTAGCGGGGGGGCCGGTGAGCAGTTCTTC.

The rearrangement uses TRBV25-1 and TRBJ2-7; TRBD2 is a possible D gene (6 bases). Trimming stripped 10 bases from V and 2 bases from J, with 21 bases between. This CDR3 spans 15 amino acids. The germline gives CDR1 MGHDK, CDR2 SYGVNS. Here the CDR3 reads CATISPRDLTYEQYF. CDR3 coding DNA: TGTGCCACCATCAGCCCTCGGGACTTAACCTACGAGCAGTACTTC.

To note about this clonotype: One end of the junction fails to match germline, which may point to a read error. V and J are TRBV6-2 or TRBV6-3 and TRBJ2-5, with D hard to call. Germline V gene lookup returns CDR1 MNHEY and CDR2 SVGEGT. This CDR3 comprises 12 residues. The CDR3 DNA reads as TGTGCCAGCAGTTACTCGCGAGAGGCCCAGTACTTC. It codes for CASSYSREAQYF.

The V and J genes are TRBV20-1 and TRBJ2-5; 8 positions agree with TRBD2. J was trimmed by 2 bases and V by 0 bases; bases with no gene match: 11. The germline gives CDR1 DFQATT, CDR2 SNEGSKA (reference sequence). The CDR3 length is 17 residues. CDR3 in amino acids: CSARDVTGGASQETQYF. In DNA, the CDR3 is TGCAGTGCTAGAGACGTTACGGGGGGGGCGAGTCAAGAGACCCAGTACTTC.

The J gene is TRBJ1-4, the V gene TRBV7-9; D possibly corresponds to TRBD1 (5 bases). CDR3 length: 14 amino acids. V dropped 4 bases and J dropped 8 bases, with 14 bases sitting between them. Germline CDR1 is SEHNR and CDR2 is FQNEAQ (reference sequence). CDR3 in amino acids: CASSSEGKAEKLFF. CDR3 sequence (DNA): TGTGCCAGCAGCTCGGAGGGGAAAGCCGAAAAACTGTTTTTT.

The rearrangement joins TRBV3-1 to TRBJ1-2, with no clear D. Per the germline V gene, CDR1 is LGHDT and CDR2 is YNNKEL (reference sequence). CDR3 size: 11 residues. V gave up 1 base and J gave up 6 bases, with 3 bases separating them. The CDR3 spells CASSQGHGYTF. The DNA for the CDR3 is TGTGCCAGCAGCCAAGGTCATGGCTACACCTTC.

The rearrangement joins TRBV9 to TRBJ2-5; 9 nucleotides match TRBD2. The CDR3 is 15 residues long. Germline V gene sequence: CDR1 SGDLS, CDR2 YYNGEE. Losses at the gene ends were 0 bases for V and 5 bases for J; bases not matched to a gene: 5. The DNA of the CDR3 is TGTGCCAGCAGCGTAGCAGCGGGGGGTAAGGAGACCCAGTACTTC. Translation: CASSVAAGGKETQYF.